The 22 T cell receptor beta chains below come from one sample, sequenced in a study of shared clonotypes between healthy human individuals. Measured with immunoSEQ multiplex PCR; TCRdb has only the in-frame clones, and not every one. The table lists 850,000 to 1,200,000 clones, under 80% of them singletons, with roughly 1.4% in the top ten. Sample: memory CD4+ T cells sorted from blood. The sample's subset: CD45RA-negative fraction. These receptor sequences come from a man aged 18 to 29 in good health.

As to this clone: Given a much more abundant clone one base away, this may be a read error. The identical CDR3 is also encoded by other nucleotide sequences in the sample. The chain has TRBV30 and TRBJ2-2, with no clear D. The CDR3 consists of 11 residues. Deletions cut 1 base from V and 6 bases from J, with 3 bases between. Germline assignment: CDR1 GTSNPN and CDR2 SVGIG (reference sequence). The CDR3 loop is CAWSGSGELFF. The CDR3 DNA reads as TGTGCCTGGAGTGGATCCGGGGAGCTGTTTTTT.

The V gene is TRBV7-6, the J gene TRBJ2-1; the D gene is possibly TRBD2 (6 bases). Trimming shortened V by 4 bases and J by 2 bases, and 12 bases separated the two germline ends. The CDR3 is 15 residues long. Germline values: CDR1 SGHVS, CDR2 FNYEAQ. The CDR3 DNA sequence: TGTGCCAGCAGCTCCGCGGGGAGTCCCTACAATGAGCAGTTCTTC. This translates into CASSSAGSPYNEQFF.

The rearrangement links TRBV4-1 to TRBJ1-2; no firm D call. Germline V gene data show CDR1 as MGHRA and CDR2 as YSYEKL. Trimming removed 0 bases at V and 2 bases at J, with 10 bases between. CDR3 length equals 15 residues. In DNA, the CDR3 is TGCGCCAGCAGCCAAGAATCGGTTAGGAACTATGGCTACACCTTC. Its protein is CASSQESVRNYGYTF.

The chain joins TRBV2 to TRBJ2-7; TRBD2 is a possible D gene (7 bases). The CDR3 length is 13 residues. V lost 8 bases and J 2 bases, leaving 13 bases between the germline ends. The germline V gene has CDR1 SNHLY and CDR2 FYNNEI. This chain's CDR3 is CASQVGGPYEQYF. The CDR3 coding sequence is TGTGCCAGCCAGGTGGGGGGGCCCTACGAGCAGTACTTC.

This rearrangement joins TRBV6-5 to TRBJ2-7, with 12 bases matching TRBD2. This CDR3 is 14 amino acids long. The germline V gene encodes CDR1 MNHEY and CDR2 SVGAGI. After removal of 6 bases from V and 4 bases from J, the junction contained 4 bases not matched to a gene. CDR3 protein: CASRSLAGGYEQYF. The DNA for the CDR3 is TGTGCCAGCAGGTCCCTAGCGGGAGGGTACGAGCAGTACTTC.

The V and J genes are TRBV11-2 and TRBJ2-1; 7 bases are a match to TRBD1. The CDR3 has 14 amino acids. The ends lost 5 bases at V and 9 bases at J; junction bases unmatched: 10. Germline assignment: CDR1 SGHAT and CDR2 FQNNGV. For the CDR3, the DNA is TGTGCCAGCAGCCTGAGACAGGGAATAGGTGAGCAGTTCTTC. Translating gives CASSLRQGIGEQFF.

V gene TRBV7-9 combines with J gene TRBJ1-2; D uncertain. The length of the CDR3 is 17 residues. V lost 1 base and J 3 bases, leaving 18 bases between the germline ends. From germline, CDR1 is SEHNR and CDR2 FQNEAQ (reference sequence). CDR3 DNA: TGTGCCAGCAGCTTAGAGTTTGGGGTAGGCATGGACTATGGCTACACCTTC. Its protein is CASSLEFGVGMDYGYTF. Based on the CDR3 plus reference TRBV7-9 and TRBJ1-2, the full variable domain is DTGVSQNPRHKITKRGQNVTFRCDPISEHNRLYWYRQTLGQGPEFLTYFQNEAQLEKSRLLSDRFSAERPKGSFSTLEIQRTEQGDSAMYLCASSLEFGVGMDYGYTFGSGTRLTVV.

This clone was seen only a few times. The V and J genes are TRBV6-5 and TRBJ2-2; D not certain. The CDR3 is 13 amino acids. Germline V gene sequence: CDR1 MNHEY, CDR2 SVGAGI. With 6 bases removed from V and 4 bases from J, the gap between germline ends came to 9 bases. The DNA for the CDR3 is TGTGCCAGCAGGCACCCAGGCACCGGGGAGCTGTTTTTT. Its protein product is CASRHPGTGELFF.

The chain joins TRBV5-4 to TRBJ2-2; D remains ambiguous. This CDR3 is built from 14 residues. Trimming left V 4 bases short and J 6 bases short, with 13 bases between. The germline CDR1 and CDR2 sequences are SGHNT and YYREEE (reference sequence). In DNA form, the CDR3 reads TGTGCCAGCAGCATCCCGAATTTGCCCGGGGAGCTGTTTTTT. Translating it yields CASSIPNLPGELFF. Complete variable domain (other parts from reference TRBV5-4 and TRBJ2-2): ETGVTQSPTHLIKTRGQQVTLRCSSQSGHNTVSWYQQALGQGPQFIFQYYREEENGRGNFPPRFSGLQFPNYSSELNVNALELDDSALYLCASSIPNLPGELFFGEGSRLTVL.

V usage is TRBV5-1 and J usage is TRBJ1-1; possibly TRBD1 for D (6 bases). The V end was cut by 6 bases, the J end by 11 bases, with 20 bases between. Germline CDR1 reads SGHRS; CDR2 reads YFSETQ. The CDR3 loop spans 13 amino acids. The CDR3 is CASKTGGGVRAFF. DNA of the CDR3: TGCGCCAGCAAGACAGGCGGAGGGGTTCGGGCTTTCTTT.

The chain is built from TRBV29-1 and TRBJ2-3, with 8 positions matching TRBD1. V trimming: 1 base; J trimming: 2 bases; junction bases outside the gene matches: 8. The CDR3 totals 16 residues. The germline CDR1 and CDR2 sequences are SQVTM and ANQGSEA. The CDR3 is CSVEGPGTGATDTQYF. The CDR3 DNA reads TGCAGCGTTGAAGGACCAGGGACAGGCGCCACAGATACGCAGTATTTT.

V is TRBV28 and J is TRBJ1-5; a weak D match, TRBD1 (5 bases). Germline CDR1 MDHEN, CDR2 SYDVKM. Between the trimmed V and J ends, which lost 7 bases and 1 base, there was a span of 11 bases. This CDR3 spans 14 amino acids. CDR3 coding DNA: TGTGCCAGCACAAAGGGGAGCAGCAATCAGCCCCAGCATTTT. Its translation: CASTKGSSNQPQHF.

The chain carries TRBV5-1 and TRBJ2-7, with D perhaps TRBD1 or TRBD2 (5 bases each). V was shortened by 0 bases and J by 7 bases, with 17 bases between the two germline ends. The CDR3 sequence is 15 residues long. Germline assignment: CDR1 SGHRS and CDR2 YFSETQ. The CDR3 protein is CASSLAGTSREEQYF. In DNA form, the CDR3 reads TGCGCCAGCAGCTTGGCCGGGACCTCTCGTGAGGAGCAGTACTTC.

The rearrangement uses TRBV5-4 and TRBJ1-3; possible D gene TRBD1, 5 bases. Germline lookup yields CDR1 SGHNT and CDR2 YYREEE (reference sequence). This CDR3 is 16 amino acids long. The V end was cut by 0 bases, the J end by 0 bases, with 10 bases between. The CDR3 region has the DNA TGTGCCAGCAGCTTGGCGGGGCAGCTCTCTGGAAACACCATATATTTT. Translating gives CASSLAGQLSGNTIYF.

The chain is built from TRBV19 and TRBJ2-3; TRBD2 might be the D (6 bases). The CDR3 loop spans 15 amino acids. Germline V gene data show CDR1 as LNHDA and CDR2 as SQIVND (reference sequence). Trimming cost V 2 bases and J 0 bases, with 9 bases left between them. CDR3 amino acids: CASSIRSGSTDTQYF. For the CDR3, the DNA is TGTGCCAGTAGTATACGGAGCGGGAGCACAGATACGCAGTATTTT.

The chain has TRBV6-1 and TRBJ1-2, with TRBD1 matching over 10 bases. The V segment lost 7 bases and the J segment 8 bases; nucleotides outside the gene matches: 10. Germline values: CDR1 MNHNS, CDR2 SASEGT. The CDR3 runs to 14 residues. CDR3 sequence reads: CASMFDRGRVGYTF. The DNA of the CDR3 is TGTGCCAGCATGTTCGACAGGGGGCGCGTAGGCTACACCTTC.

The V and J genes are TRBV7-2 and TRBJ2-1; D is possibly TRBD1 or TRBD2 (6 bases each). There are 14 residues in the CDR3. Germline CDR1 and CDR2: SGHTA and FQGNSA. V was clipped by 5 bases and J by 9 bases, with 17 bases between them. This chain's CDR3 is CASSPLQGGGEQFF. CDR3 DNA sequence: TGTGCCAGCAGCCCGCTACAGGGAGGAGGTGAGCAGTTCTTC.

The V and J genes are TRBV9 and TRBJ2-3; D uncertain. CDR1 SGDLS and CDR2 YYNGEE come from the germline V gene. The CDR3 totals 15 residues. Trimming removed 1 base at V and 0 bases at J, with 9 bases between. The CDR3 nucleotides read TGTGCCAGCAGCGTAATGGCGGCTAGCACAGATACGCAGTATTTT. It encodes CASSVMAASTDTQYF.

With respect to this clone: Since a far larger clone is one base different, this is likely a read error. The gene calls are TRBV6-6 and TRBJ1-5; 7 nucleotides line up with TRBD1. Germline V lookup: CDR1 MNHNY, CDR2 SVGAGI (reference sequence). CDR3 size: 13 residues. This CDR3 is CVSQGQDNQPQHF. The DNA for the CDR3 is TGTGTCAGTCAAGGACAGGATAATCAGCCCCAGCATTTT.

A remark on this clone: Distinct nucleotide sequences in the sample also encode this CDR3. The CDR3 sequence: CASRQGNQPQHF. CDR3 in DNA: TGTGCCAGCAGACAGGGAAACCAGCCCCAGCATTTT. The genes are TRBV6-5 and TRBJ1-5; a possible D gene is TRBD1 (6 bases). V lost 6 bases, J lost 7 bases, and 10 bases lay in between. The germline gives CDR1 MNHEY, CDR2 SVGAGI. The CDR3 contains 12 residues.

The chain links TRBV28 to TRBJ2-3, with TRBD1 as a possible D gene (7 bases). The V gene lost 8 bases and the J gene lost 3 bases, with 18 bases spanning the gap. The CDR3 is 15 residues long. Germline-derived CDR1 and CDR2 are MDHEN and SYDVKM. CDR3 sequence (DNA): TGTGCCAGCCGAAGGAGGGGGCGAGGGACAGATACGCAGTATTTT. Its protein is CASRRRGRGTDTQYF.

This clone was seen a handful of times. Other DNA sequences from this sample encode an identical CDR3 as well. The genes are TRBV30 and TRBJ1-1; TRBD1 is a possible D gene (6 bases). V lost 1 base and J 5 bases, leaving 11 bases between the germline ends. The CDR3 loop spans 13 amino acids. The germline gives CDR1 GTSNPN, CDR2 SVGIG (reference sequence). In DNA, the CDR3 is TGTGCCTGGAGTGAAACAGGGAGGACTGAAGCTTTCTTT. Its protein product is CAWSETGRTEAFF. The whole variable domain, remainder taken from reference TRBV30 and TRBJ1-1, is SQTIHQWPATLVQPVGSPLSLECTVEGTSNPNLYWYRQAAGRGLQLLFYSVGIGQISSEVPQNLSASRPQDRQFILSSKKLLLSDSGFYLCAWSETGRTEAFFGQGTRLTVV.